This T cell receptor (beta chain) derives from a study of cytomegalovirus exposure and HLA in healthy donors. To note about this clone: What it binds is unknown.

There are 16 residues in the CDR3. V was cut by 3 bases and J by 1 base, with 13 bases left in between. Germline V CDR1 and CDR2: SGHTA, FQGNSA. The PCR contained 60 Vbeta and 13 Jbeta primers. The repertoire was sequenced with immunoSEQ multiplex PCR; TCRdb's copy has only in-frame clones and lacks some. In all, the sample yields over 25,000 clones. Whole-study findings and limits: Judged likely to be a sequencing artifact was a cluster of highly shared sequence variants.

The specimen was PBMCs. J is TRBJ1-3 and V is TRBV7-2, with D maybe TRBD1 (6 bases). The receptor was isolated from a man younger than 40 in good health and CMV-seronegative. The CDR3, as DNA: TGTGCCAGCAGCTTTATACAGGGTGCGTCTGGAAACACCATATATTTT. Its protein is CASSFIQGASGNTIYF.